This T cell receptor (beta chain) was observed in a study of T cell responses to AZD1222 COVID-19 vaccine (dated by TCRdb to the early 2020s). Background on the whole study: A total of under 250 trial participants underwent TCR sequencing, of whom 200 to 220 had received two doses of AZD1222 and some 25 had received two doses of the MenACWY control vaccine. Trial participants were enrolled by age into subgroups of 18-55, 56-69 and 70-plus years, and roughly 150, 30 and 60 TCR-sequenced participants, respectively, were included in these subgroups. Results and caveats for the whole study, not just this receptor: Conclusions about previously exposed vaccinees are limited, since just 6 or 7 AZD1222 recipients were seropositive for SARS-CoV-2 at baseline. Participants were mostly white British and included more females than males, and it was suggested by the authors that clonal diversity may have been underestimated. Because no day 14 peak-response samples were available, the repertoires could be characterized only after the peak T cell response. After two AZD1222 doses, both the breadth and the depth of spike-specific TCRs were significantly higher than at day 0 and than in MenACWY recipients. Nearly half of unique spike-specific TCRs reportedly recognized epitopes outside regions mutated in the B.1.351 and B.1.1.7 variants. The vaccine-associated CD4 TCRs covered the entire spike protein, and the dominant responses fell in regions 160-218 and 743-854. The 56-69-year group was small, and its depth increase did not reach significance, likely because of low power.

The CDR3 regions of human TCRbeta chains were analyzed by immunosequencing. As for the original processing: TCRs in the repertoires were matched against a reference library of SARS-CoV-2-specific TCRs that had been generated with the MIRA antigen-specificity platform. Breadth was defined as the fraction of unique TCRs that were SARS-CoV-2-associated. Depth was defined as the fraction of total T cells that were SARS-CoV-2-associated. Using the MIRA data, every spike-specific TCR was mapped to the spike region that the TCR reacted to and assigned to either a CD4 or a CD8 class. Log10-transformed breadth and depth values were compared by one-way ANOVA with Sidak's multiple comparisons tests. Here the immuneACCESS table is served through TCRdb, limited to in-frame sequences with V and J called. Missing clones are a known gap in these copies; in checked studies unresolved V genes cover under half, and the rest lacks a known reason. V and J calls and clone size are given by that table; D and trimming were obtained from the DNA. The sample data list 150,000 to 200,000 clones, and about nine tenths of these were observed just once. The ten top clones hold roughly 6% of the sample.

This clone is a singleton in its sample. Its specific antigen is unknown. The sample holds no much larger clone one base away, and base qualities are not on file. Per the publication, the time point label means: about 28 days (+/-7) after the second vaccine dose. AZD1222 recipients given second doses at about 4 weeks or at about 12 weeks were pooled, since spike-specific TCR depth and breadth were not found to differ between the two schedules. Samples from vaccinated people were obtained from the UK trials COV001 and COV002, which included a single-blind randomized controlled phase 2/3 trial of AZD1222 (ChAdOx1 nCoV-19) in healthy adults. Trial participant PBMC samples were collected at day 0 and day 28 after the second dose for TCRbeta chain sequencing. V lost 9 bases and J lost 1 base; the stretch between them is 16 bases long. The cysteine opens and the phenylalanine closes a CDR3 of 14 amino acids. Only CDR3 DNA is held: 42 bases, read in frame from base 1. CDR1 and CDR2 (ENHRY, SYGVKD) derive from the germline V gene.

This TCR derives from an adult who received the AZD1222 COVID-19 vaccine. The starting material was peripheral blood, obtained 28 days after the second AZD1222 dose. Here the chain combines TRBV10-3 and TRBJ2-7, with TRBD1 tentatively as D gene (6 bases match). The CDR3 protein is CAIKKVDSSYEQYF. The nucleotide sequence reads TGTGCCATAAAGAAGGTGGACAGTTCCTACGAGCAGTACTTC.